Following are 5 T cell receptor beta chains from one sample sequenced in a study of T cell responses to AZD1222 COVID-19 vaccine. Here immunoSEQ multiplex PCR was the method, and the copy in TCRdb shows in-frame clones only, minus some. The repertoire has about 180,000 clones, over 90% of them found once; the top ten carry less than 2.5%. Here the sequenced sample was peripheral blood, taken 28 days after the second AZD1222 dose. Receptors originate from an adult who received the AZD1222 COVID-19 vaccine.

This sequence joins TRBV27 and TRBJ1-6; 7 bases map to TRBD1. After removal of 6 bases from V and 10 bases from J, the junction contained 9 bases not matched to a gene. In germline, CDR1 is MNHEY, CDR2 SMNVEV (reference sequence). The CDR3 has 14 residues. The CDR3 DNA reads TGTGCCAGCAGACTAACAGGGGTTGGGTCACCCCTCCACTTT. It yields the protein CASRLTGVGSPLHF.

The rearrangement links TRBV5-1 to TRBJ2-3, with D unclear. Germline V gene data show CDR1 as SGHRS and CDR2 as YFSETQ. The CDR3 contains 12 residues. Trimming took off 4 bases at V and 6 bases at J, with 9 bases between the two ends. Here the CDR3 DNA reads TGCGCCAGCAGCCTCAAGGTGGATACGCAGTATTTT. Encoded protein: CASSLKVDTQYF.

The CDR3 coding sequence is TGTGCCAGCAGTTACTCGATCGCAGGGGGCTCCCATGGCTACACCTTC. Its protein product is CASSYSIAGGSHGYTF. The rearrangement joins TRBV6-5 to TRBJ1-2; TRBD1 matches at 8 bases. The CDR3 is 16 residues long. Germline CDR1 reads MNHEY; CDR2 reads SVGAGI. J was trimmed by 6 bases and V by 0 bases; bases with no gene match: 9.

The rearrangement uses TRBV6-2 or TRBV6-3 and TRBJ1-6; D not resolved. Germline assignment: CDR1 MNHEY and CDR2 SVGEGT. Trimming stripped 0 bases from V and 2 bases from J, with 14 bases between. The CDR3 sequence is 18 residues long. The CDR3 DNA reads TGTGCCAGCAGTTACTCGAATGACGGGGTTGCCTATAATTCACCCCTCCACTTT. Residues: CASSYSNDGVAYNSPLHF.

The table lists this clone with a count of one. The chain links TRBV4-3 to TRBJ1-5, with D uncertain. The CDR3 runs to 14 residues. Germline V gene lookup returns CDR1 LGHNA and CDR2 YSLEER. The V and J ends lost 1 base and 5 bases respectively, with 9 bases between them. This CDR3 is CASSQAVGYQPQHF. CDR3 bases: TGCGCCAGCAGCCAAGCAGTAGGGTATCAGCCCCAGCATTTT.